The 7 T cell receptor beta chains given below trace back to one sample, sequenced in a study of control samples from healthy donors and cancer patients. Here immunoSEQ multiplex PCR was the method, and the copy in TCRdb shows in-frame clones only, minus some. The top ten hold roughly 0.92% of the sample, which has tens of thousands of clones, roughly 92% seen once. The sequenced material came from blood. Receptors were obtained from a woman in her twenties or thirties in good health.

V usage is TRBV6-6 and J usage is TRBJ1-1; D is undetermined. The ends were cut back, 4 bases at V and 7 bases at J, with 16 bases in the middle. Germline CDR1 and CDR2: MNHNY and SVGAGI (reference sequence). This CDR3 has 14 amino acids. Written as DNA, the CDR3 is TGTGCCAGCAGTTCGGACGTATCGATTTTTGAAGCTTTCTTT. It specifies CASSSDVSIFEAFF.

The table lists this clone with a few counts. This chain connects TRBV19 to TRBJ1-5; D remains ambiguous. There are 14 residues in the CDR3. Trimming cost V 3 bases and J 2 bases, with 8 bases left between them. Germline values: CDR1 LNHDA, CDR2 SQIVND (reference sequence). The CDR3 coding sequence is TGTGCCAGTAGTATGGGGTCCCGCAATCAGCCCCAGCATTTT. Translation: CASSMGSRNQPQHF. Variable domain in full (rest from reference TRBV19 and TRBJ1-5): DGGITQSPKYLFRKEGQNVTLSCEQNLNHDAMYWYRQDPGQGLRLIYYSQIVNDFQKGDIAEGYSVSREKKESFPLTVTSAQKNPTAFYLCASSMGSRNQPQHFGDGTRLSIL.

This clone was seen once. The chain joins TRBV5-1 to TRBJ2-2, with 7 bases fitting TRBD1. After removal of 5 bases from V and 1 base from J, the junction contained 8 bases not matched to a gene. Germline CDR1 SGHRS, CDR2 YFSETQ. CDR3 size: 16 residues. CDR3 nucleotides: TGCGCCAGCAGTCAACCCAGGGGGAAGAACACCGGGGAGCTGTTTTTT. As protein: CASSQPRGKNTGELFF.

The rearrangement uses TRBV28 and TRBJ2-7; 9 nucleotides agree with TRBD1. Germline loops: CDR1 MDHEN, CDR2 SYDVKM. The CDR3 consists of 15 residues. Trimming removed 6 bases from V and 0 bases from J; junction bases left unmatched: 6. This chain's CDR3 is CASRPPGQGSYEQYF. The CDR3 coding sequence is TGTGCCAGCAGACCTCCGGGACAGGGCTCCTACGAGCAGTACTTC. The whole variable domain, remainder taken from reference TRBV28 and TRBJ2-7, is DVKVTQSSRYLVKRTGEKVFLECVQDMDHENMFWYRQDPGLGLRLIYFSYDVKMKEKGDIPEGYSVSREKKERFSLILESASTNQTSMYLCASRPPGQGSYEQYFGPGTRLTVT.

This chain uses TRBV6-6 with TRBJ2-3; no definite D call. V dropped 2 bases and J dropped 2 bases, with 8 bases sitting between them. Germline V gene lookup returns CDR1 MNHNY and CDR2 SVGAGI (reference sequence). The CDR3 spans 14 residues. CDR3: CASSYGENTDTQYF. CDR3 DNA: TGTGCCAGCAGTTACGGAGAAAACACAGATACGCAGTATTTT.

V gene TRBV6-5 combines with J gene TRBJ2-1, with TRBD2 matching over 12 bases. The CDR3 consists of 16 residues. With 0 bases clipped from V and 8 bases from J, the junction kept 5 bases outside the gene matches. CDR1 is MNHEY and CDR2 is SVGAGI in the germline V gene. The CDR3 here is CASSYSGTSGPDEQFF. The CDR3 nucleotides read TGTGCCAGCAGTTACTCCGGGACTAGCGGGCCGGATGAGCAGTTCTTC.

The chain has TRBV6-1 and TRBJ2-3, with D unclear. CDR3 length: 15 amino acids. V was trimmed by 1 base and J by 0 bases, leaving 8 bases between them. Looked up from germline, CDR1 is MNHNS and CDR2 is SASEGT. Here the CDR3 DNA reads TGTGCCAGCAGTGAAGGCGGCCCTAGCACAGATACGCAGTATTTT. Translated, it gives CASSEGGPSTDTQYF.